These 27 T cell receptor beta chains originate from one sample sequenced in a study of neurological immune-mediated disorders. MiXCR was run by TCRdb on the 5' RACE reads, yielding one entry per CDR3 protein. Among over 65,000 distinct CDR3 sequences listed, roughly 9.9% were seen once. Sequencing was carried out using PBMCs. The source of these receptors is a man aged 50-59 years in good health.

The chain combines TRBV2 with TRBJ1-1; D is possibly TRBD1 (5 bases). Deletions cut 0 bases from V and 4 bases from J, with 12 bases between. The CDR3 contains 15 residues. Germline CDR1 and CDR2: SNHLY and FYNNEI. The CDR3 region has the DNA TGTGCCAGCAGTGAAGCGCTGATGGGGCCCACTGAAGCTTTCTTT. This gives the protein CASSEALMGPTEAFF.

This clonotype showed up many times. The chain joins TRBV6-5 to TRBJ1-1; D gene ambiguous. Germline V lookup: CDR1 MNHEY, CDR2 SVGAGI. Trimming shortened V by 3 bases and J by 0 bases, and 5 bases separated the two germline ends. The CDR3 spans 13 residues. Written as DNA, the CDR3 is TGTGCCAGCAGTTATTTTTTGAACACTGAAGCTTTCTTT. It codes for CASSYFLNTEAFF.

This clonotype was counted ten times or more. The J gene is TRBJ2-1, the V gene TRBV6-1, with 12 bases aligning to TRBD2. The germline CDR1 and CDR2 sequences are MNHNS and SASEGT. J gave up 2 bases and V 10 bases, and 18 bases lay outside the gene matches. The CDR3 spans 19 residues. The CDR3 DNA follows: TGTGCCACCCTAGGACAGGGAGAGCTAGCGGGAGGGGCCTACAATGAGCAGTTCTTC. Translating it yields CATLGQGELAGGAYNEQFF.

With regard to this clonotype: A much larger clone differs by one base, so this may be a read error. V is TRBV15 and J is TRBJ2-5, with 10 bases aligning to TRBD2. From germline, CDR1 is LNHNV and CDR2 YYDKDF (reference sequence). V shed 0 bases, J shed 7 bases, and the junction held 2 bases outside the gene matches. CDR3 length: 14 residues. The CDR3 region has the DNA TGTGCCACCAGCAGAGATGTAGCGGGAGGGACCCAGTACTTC. Its protein product is CATSRDVAGGTQYF.

This clonotype was observed at least ten times. This rearrangement joins TRBV5-5 to TRBJ1-5, with a tentative D call TRBD1 (5 bases). This CDR3 is built from 18 residues. Between the trimmed V and J ends, which lost 4 bases and 0 bases, there was a span of 20 bases. Germline loops: CDR1 SGHKS, CDR2 YYEKEE (reference sequence). The CDR3 here is CASSLSGASSYSNQPQHF. Here the CDR3 DNA reads TGTGCCAGCAGCCTATCCGGGGCGTCCTCATATAGCAATCAGCCCCAGCATTTT.

This clonotype was counted at least ten times. This chain links TRBV27 with TRBJ2-2; D is undetermined. The CDR3 is 14 residues long. Germline assignment: CDR1 MNHEY and CDR2 SMNVEV (reference sequence). The V end lost 1 base, the J end lost 8 bases, and 11 bases lay between the germline ends. CDR3 residues: CASSLYGVVGELFF. The CDR3 DNA follows: TGTGCCAGCAGTTTATACGGAGTTGTAGGGGAGCTGTTTTTT.

This clonotype was detected many times. The genes are TRBV20-1 and TRBJ2-7; 13 nucleotides match TRBD2. V trimming: 5 bases; J trimming: 5 bases; junction bases outside the gene matches: 3. This CDR3 has 13 amino acids. Germline CDR1 and CDR2: DFQATT and SNEGSKA (reference sequence). The CDR3 is CSARTSGSHEQYF. In DNA, the CDR3 is TGCAGTGCTCGGACTAGCGGGAGCCACGAGCAGTACTTC.

This clonotype was detected ten times or more. V usage is TRBV10-3 and J usage is TRBJ2-1; TRBD2 matches 10 bases. The CDR3 has 17 residues. Germline V lookup: CDR1 ENHRY, CDR2 SYGVKD. V was clipped by 8 bases and J by 9 bases; unmatched bases: 19. The CDR3 loop reads CAIGMAVASGGPSEQFF. CDR3 in DNA: TGTGCCATCGGGATGGCGGTAGCTAGCGGGGGCCCCAGTGAGCAGTTCTTC.

V gene TRBV4-2 combines with J gene TRBJ2-7; 7 positions agree with TRBD1. This CDR3 region has 14 residues. With 4 bases clipped from V and 7 bases from J, the junction kept 10 bases outside the gene matches. Per the germline V gene, CDR1 is LGHNA and CDR2 is YNFKEQ. DNA for the CDR3: TGTGCCAGCAGCCGCAGGGACAGTCCAGGGGAGCAGTACTTC. This gives the protein CASSRRDSPGEQYF.

This clonotype was found many times. The rearrangement joins TRBV20-1 to TRBJ2-5, with TRBD2 as a possible D gene (7 bases). This CDR3 comprises 15 residues. The V gene lost 0 bases and the J gene lost 2 bases, with 13 bases spanning the gap. Germline V gene data show CDR1 as DFQATT and CDR2 as SNEGSKA (reference sequence). The CDR3 nucleotides read TGCAGTGCTAGAGAAAGGGGGGGGTGGCAAGAGACCCAGTACTTC. Translation gives CSARERGGWQETQYF.

This clonotype was picked up many times. In nucleotides, the CDR3 is TGTGCCATCAGTGAGTCTAGCGGAGAAGAGACCCAGTACTTC. It specifies CAISESSGEETQYF. The gene calls are TRBV10-3 and TRBJ2-5, with a weak D call TRBD2 (6 bases). The CDR3 has 14 residues. CDR1 and CDR2 from the germline V gene are ENHRY and SYGVKD. With 0 bases removed from V and 3 bases from J, the gap between germline ends came to 8 bases.

This clonotype was picked up many times. V usage is TRBV5-1 and J usage is TRBJ2-2, with D possibly TRBD1 on 5 matching bases. The ends were cut back, 0 bases at V and 4 bases at J, with 10 bases in the middle. The CDR3 is 15 amino acids. CDR1 is SGHRS and CDR2 is YFSETQ in the germline V gene. The DNA for the CDR3 is TGCGCCAGCAGCTTGGACCTGGACATCACCGGGGAGCTGTTTTTT. Residues: CASSLDLDITGELFF.

This clonotype was recorded many times. The CDR3 region is CASSSPGRDRDYGYTF. As DNA, the CDR3 is TGTGCCAGCAGCTCGCCCGGTAGGGACAGGGACTATGGCTACACCTTC. This rearrangement joins TRBV7-2 to TRBJ1-2; 9 nucleotides match TRBD1. The ends lost 4 bases at V and 3 bases at J; junction bases unmatched: 9. This CDR3 spans 16 amino acids. CDR1 and CDR2 from the germline V gene are SGHTA and FQGNSA.

This clonotype was counted many times. The rearrangement links TRBV29-1 to TRBJ2-1; D remains unclear. Germline V gene sequence: CDR1 SQVTM, CDR2 ANQGSEA. The CDR3 totals 15 residues. Trimming took 5 bases from V and 0 from J, leaving 14 bases between them. The CDR3 is CSVRPGPSSYNEQFF. CDR3 coding DNA: TGCAGCGTTCGCCCCGGGCCTAGCTCCTACAATGAGCAGTTCTTC.

This clonotype has at least ten counts. The V and J genes are TRBV20-1 and TRBJ2-7, with 9 positions matching TRBD1. Germline CDR1 DFQATT, CDR2 SNEGSKA (reference sequence). This CDR3 has 14 amino acids. V dropped 2 bases and J dropped 5; count of bases not matched to a gene: 7. The CDR3 sequence is CSARRQGETNEQYF. DNA of the CDR3: TGCAGTGCTAGACGACAGGGGGAAACGAACGAGCAGTACTTC.

This clonotype was observed at least ten times. The rearrangement uses TRBV19 and TRBJ2-2; perhaps TRBD2 as D (6 bases). CDR3 size: 15 residues. V was trimmed by 4 bases and J by 1 base, leaving 10 bases between them. Germline CDR1 reads LNHDA; CDR2 reads SQIVND (reference sequence). The chain's CDR3 is CASSNLGGNTGELFF. The CDR3, as DNA: TGTGCCAGTAGTAATCTCGGGGGGAACACCGGGGAGCTGTTTTTT. Full variable domain (outside the CDR3, taken from reference TRBV19 and TRBJ2-2): DGGITQSPKYLFRKEGQNVTLSCEQNLNHDAMYWYRQDPGQGLRLIYYSQIVNDFQKGDIAEGYSVSREKKESFPLTVTSAQKNPTAFYLCASSNLGGNTGELFFGEGSRLTVL.

This clonotype was recorded at least ten times. The rearrangement links TRBV5-1 to TRBJ2-1; 11 bases align to TRBD1. The CDR3 runs 15 residues. J was trimmed by 8 bases and V by 3 bases; bases with no gene match: 7. The germline CDR1 and CDR2 sequences are SGHRS and YFSETQ. The DNA of the CDR3 is TGCGCCAGCAGCTCAAGGACAGGGGGCGCGTATGAGCAGTTCTTC. It encodes CASSSRTGGAYEQFF. The full variable domain, with the rest looked up from reference TRBV5-1 and TRBJ2-1, is KAGVTQTPRYLIKTRGQQVTLSCSPISGHRSVSWYQQTPGQGLQFLFEYFSETQRNKGNFPGRFSGRQFSNSRSEMNVSTLELGDSALYLCASSSRTGGAYEQFFGPGTRLTVL.

About this clonotype itself: The junction differs from germline at one of its ends, possibly a read error. The V gene is TRBV7-2, the J gene TRBJ2-4, with 7 bases that match TRBD1. Germline loops: CDR1 SGHTA, CDR2 FQGNSA. This CDR3 has 17 residues. The chain's CDR3 is CASSLGGQFGAQNIQHF. In DNA, the CDR3 is TGTGCCAGCAGCTTAGGGGGACAGTTTGGGGCCCAAAACATTCAGCACTTC.

The J gene is TRBJ2-5, the V gene TRBV5-1; TRBD1 agrees at 12 bases. In germline, CDR1 is SGHRS, CDR2 YFSETQ. The CDR3 is 16 residues long. V shed 4 bases, J shed 5 bases, and the junction held 9 bases outside the gene matches. The DNA for the CDR3 is TGCGCCAGCAGCGGCGGGACAGGGGGCAGTGGGGAGACCCAGTACTTC. Residues: CASSGGTGGSGETQYF.

This clonotype was counted at least ten times. The V and J genes are TRBV29-1 and TRBJ2-5; D may match TRBD1 or TRBD2 (5 bases each). The CDR3 totals 12 residues. The germline V gene has CDR1 SQVTM and CDR2 ANQGSEA. Trimming removed 4 bases at V and 2 bases at J, with 8 bases between. The CDR3 loop is CSVGDGQETQYF. In nucleotides, the CDR3 is TGCAGCGTTGGGGACGGACAAGAGACCCAGTACTTC.

This clonotype was observed a handful of times. V and J are TRBV6-2 or TRBV6-3 and TRBJ2-4; the match to TRBD1 covers 11 bases. The CDR3 runs to 16 residues. The germline gives CDR1 MNHEY, CDR2 SVGEGT. J was trimmed by 2 bases and V by 5 bases; bases with no gene match: 5. The CDR3 spells CASSPGQGATKNIQYF. CDR3 nucleotides: TGTGCCAGCAGTCCAGGACAGGGGGCTACCAAAAACATTCAGTACTTC.

The table lists this clonotype with many counts. This chain uses TRBV5-1 with TRBJ2-1, with D perhaps being TRBD1 or TRBD2 (5 bases each). The CDR3 is made up of 14 amino acids. Trimming pared 4 bases from V and 9 bases from J, leaving 17 bases between. CDR1 is SGHRS, CDR2 YFSETQ, per germline. The CDR3 loop reads CASSGAIVAGEQFF. DNA for the CDR3: TGCGCCAGCAGCGGGGCAATAGTGGCGGGTGAGCAGTTCTTC. Using reference TRBV5-1 and TRBJ2-1 for the parts outside the CDR3, the full variable domain is KAGVTQTPRYLIKTRGQQVTLSCSPISGHRSVSWYQQTPGQGLQFLFEYFSETQRNKGNFPGRFSGRQFSNSRSEMNVSTLELGDSALYLCASSGAIVAGEQFFGPGTRLTVL.

This clonotype was observed many times. The rearrangement uses TRBV7-9 and TRBJ2-1; TRBD1 matches at 7 bases. V lost 4 bases to trimming and J lost 8 bases; unmatched junction nucleotides: 5. CDR3 length equals 13 residues. Per the germline V gene, CDR1 is SEHNR and CDR2 is FQNEAQ (reference sequence). CDR3 sequence: CASSSQGRDEQFF. The DNA for the CDR3 is TGTGCCAGCAGCTCACAGGGGCGCGATGAGCAGTTCTTC.

This clonotype was recorded at least ten times. The genes are TRBV3-1 and TRBJ2-1; 11 nucleotides agree with TRBD2. CDR3 length equals 17 residues. J gave up 5 bases and V 1 base, and 7 bases lay outside the gene matches. CDR1 and CDR2 from the germline V gene are LGHDT and YNNKEL (reference sequence). The chain's CDR3 is CASSQVLELAGDNEQFF. CDR3 coding DNA: TGTGCCAGCAGCCAAGTTTTGGAACTAGCGGGAGACAATGAGCAGTTCTTC.

This clonotype was seen repeatedly, ten times or more. The chain has TRBV15 and TRBJ2-3, with 12 bases identical to TRBD2. Germline assignment: CDR1 LNHNV and CDR2 YYDKDF (reference sequence). This CDR3 spans 16 amino acids. The V segment lost 2 bases and the J segment 1 base; nucleotides outside the gene matches: 1. CDR3 DNA sequence: TGTGCCACCAGCAGAAGACTAGCGGGAGGCACAGATACGCAGTATTTT. Amino acids: CATSRRLAGGTDTQYF.

This clonotype was detected many times. V usage is TRBV28 and J usage is TRBJ2-3; TRBD1 or TRBD2 may be the D gene (11 bases each). Trimming pared 7 bases from V and 4 bases from J, leaving 30 bases between. CDR1 MDHEN and CDR2 SYDVKM come from the germline V gene. CDR3 length: 19 residues. CDR3 sequence (DNA): TGTGCCAGCAACACCGGGACAGGGGGTCATAGCGGGAGGGCAGATACGCAGTATTTT. It translates to CASNTGTGGHSGRADTQYF.

At least ten counts were recorded for this clonotype. This chain links TRBV7-8 with TRBJ2-2, with D uncertain. The V and J ends lost 4 bases and 1 base respectively, with 7 bases between them. Germline V gives CDR1 SGHVS, CDR2 FQNEAQ. The CDR3 is made up of 14 amino acids. As DNA, the CDR3 is TGTGCCAGCAGCTCCACGATGAACACCGGGGAGCTGTTTTTT. Protein product: CASSSTMNTGELFF. Based on the CDR3 plus reference TRBV7-8 and TRBJ2-2, the full variable domain is GAGVSQSPRYKVAKRGQDVALRCDPISGHVSLFWYQQALGQGPEFLTYFQNEAQLDKSGLPSDRFFAERPEGSVSTLKIQRTQQEDSAVYLCASSSTMNTGELFFGEGSRLTVL.